This T cell receptor (beta chain) was obtained from a study of cytomegalovirus exposure and HLA in healthy donors. Overall study results and limits: Productive rates of about 87% or about 30% were seen for most TCR beta V segments in an earlier analysis.

It was healthy bone marrow donors who served as donors. With 60 Vbeta and 13 Jbeta primers, the PCR was carried out. In the source study's methods: In a later analysis, tens of millions of unique TCR beta chains included roughly 11 million shared by two or more donors. The repertoire was sequenced with immunoSEQ multiplex PCR; TCRdb's copy has only in-frame clones and lacks some. That table supplies the V and J calls and clone size; D and trimming were determined from the DNA. The sample has about 20,000 clones. Worth noting for this clone: Its antigen is currently unknown.

Trimming left V 6 bases short and J 3 bases short, with 11 bases between. The germline V gene has CDR1 SNHLY and CDR2 FYNNEI. The CDR3 runs to 13 residues. The V gene is TRBV2, the J gene TRBJ2-5; D is unresolved. The specimen was PBMCs. The origin of this receptor is a man aged 55 to 70 in good health and CMV-seropositive. CDR3 region: CASSPNTEETQYF. As DNA, the CDR3 is TGTGCCAGCAGCCCGAACACAGAAGAGACCCAGTACTTC.